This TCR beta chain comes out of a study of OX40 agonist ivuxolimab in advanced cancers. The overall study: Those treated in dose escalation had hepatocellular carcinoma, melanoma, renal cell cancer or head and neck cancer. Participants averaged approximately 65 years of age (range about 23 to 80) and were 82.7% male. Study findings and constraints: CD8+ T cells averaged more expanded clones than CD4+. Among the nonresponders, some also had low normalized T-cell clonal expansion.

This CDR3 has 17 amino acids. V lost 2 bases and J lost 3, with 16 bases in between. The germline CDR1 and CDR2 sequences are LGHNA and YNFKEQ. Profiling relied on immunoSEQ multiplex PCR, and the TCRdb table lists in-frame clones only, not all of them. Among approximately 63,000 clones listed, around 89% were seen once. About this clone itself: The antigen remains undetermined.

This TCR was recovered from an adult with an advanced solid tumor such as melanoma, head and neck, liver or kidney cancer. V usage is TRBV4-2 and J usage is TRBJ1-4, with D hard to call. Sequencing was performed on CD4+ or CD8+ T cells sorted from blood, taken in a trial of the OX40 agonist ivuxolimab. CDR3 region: CASSQPHEGQANEKLFF. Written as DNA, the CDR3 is TGTGCCAGCAGCCAACCTCACGAGGGCCAGGCTAATGAAAAACTGTTTTTT.